This TCR beta chain was found in a study of radiotherapy plus CTLA-4 blockade in lung cancer. For the study at large: Among enrolled patients, over 15% responded and roughly 28% achieved disease control.

As to this clone: Its target is not known.

Focal radiation plus CTLA-4 blockade with ipilimumab was administered to patients who had chemo-refractory metastatic non-small-cell lung cancer. TCRdb's table, derived via immunoSEQ multiplex PCR, lists solely in-frame clones and lacks some. This table has roughly 66,000 clones, around 81% appearing once. Study-wide points: Response, reportedly, was best predicted by interferon-beta along with early blood T cell clone dynamics.

Sequencing used peripheral blood, obtained from a patient treated with radiotherapy plus ipilimumab. This TCR was recovered from a human donor with non-small cell lung cancer who had a partial response to radiotherapy plus ipilimumab.

CDR3 nucleotide sequence: TGCGCCAGCAGCTTGGATGGGTCAGGGGTAAAACTGTTTTTT. Amino acid sequence: CASSLDGSGVKLFF. V gene TRBV5-1 combines with J gene TRBJ1-4, with D perhaps matching TRBD1 (6 bases). With 0 bases removed from V and 10 bases from J, the gap between germline ends came to 13 bases. The germline gives CDR1 SGHRS, CDR2 YFSETQ. The CDR3 is made up of 14 amino acids.